What follows describes a single T cell receptor beta chain. What it binds is unknown. The data are from a study of cytomegalovirus exposure and HLA in healthy donors. Study-wide results and caveats: Confirmation was obtained in vitro that a few CMV-associated chains are specific for CMV antigens.

The PCR had 60 Vbeta and 13 Jbeta primers. Clones were sequenced by immunoSEQ multiplex PCR, and TCRdb holds only the in-frame ones, with some missing. The specimen's table records about 51,000 clones. Per germline, CDR1 SGHVS and CDR2 FNYEAQ. This CDR3 has 14 residues. Trimming left V 4 bases short and J 5 bases short, with 12 bases between. The clonotype was recovered from a female donor in good health and CMV-seronegative. Sequenced: PBMCs. The chain couples TRBV7-6 to TRBJ1-3, with D perhaps TRBD1 (5 bases). CDR3 loop: CASSWGLRRNTIYF. CDR3 nucleotides: TGTGCCAGCAGCTGGGGACTGAGGCGAAACACCATATATTTT. The complete variable domain, with remaining parts taken from reference TRBV7-6 and TRBJ1-3, reads GAGVSQSPRYKVTKRGQDVALRCDPISGHVSLYWYRQALGQGPEFLTYFNYEAQQDKSGLPNDRFSAERPEGSISTLTIQRTEQRDSAMYRCASSWGLRRNTIYFGEGSWLTVV.